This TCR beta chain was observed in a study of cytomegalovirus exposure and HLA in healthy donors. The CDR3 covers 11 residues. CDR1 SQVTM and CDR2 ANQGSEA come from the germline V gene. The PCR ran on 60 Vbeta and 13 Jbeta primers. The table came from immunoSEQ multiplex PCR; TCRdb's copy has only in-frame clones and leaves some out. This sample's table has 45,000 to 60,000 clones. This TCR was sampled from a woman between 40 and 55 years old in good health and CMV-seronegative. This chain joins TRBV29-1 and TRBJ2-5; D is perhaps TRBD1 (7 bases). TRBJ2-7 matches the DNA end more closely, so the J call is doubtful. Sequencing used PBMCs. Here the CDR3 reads CSGGTAYEQYF. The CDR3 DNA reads TGCAGCGGCGGGACAGCCTACGAGCAGTACTTC.